These 8 T cell receptor beta chains share one sample of origin, sequenced in a study of blood T cells in healthy people across ages. With a J-beta primer mix and a sample-barcoded 5' primer, a second PCR ran 7 to 11 cycles. TCRdb re-called the 5' RACE reads through MiXCR, storing one row per CDR3 protein. The sample lists roughly 1.4 million distinct CDR3 sequences; approximately 59% were seen once. Sequencing used blood. The receptors originated from a man between 18 and 29 years old in good health.

The chain uses TRBV12-3 or TRBV12-4 and TRBJ1-6; D unclear. The CDR3 has 14 residues. V gave up 4 bases and J gave up 8 bases, with 12 bases separating them. CDR3 DNA: TGTGCCAGCAGTTGGAATGGGAGGGATTCACCCCTCCACTTT. Residues: CASSWNGRDSPLHF.

This clonotype turned up a few times. The gene calls are TRBV20-1 and TRBJ2-7; 8 nucleotides match TRBD1. The V and J ends lost 5 bases and 3 bases, in that order; junction bases with no gene match: 9. The CDR3 totals 14 residues. Germline lookup yields CDR1 DFQATT and CDR2 SNEGSKA (reference sequence). The CDR3 DNA sequence: TGCAGTGCTGATCCCCGGGACAGGCGCTACGAGCAGTACTTC. Translated: CSADPRDRRYEQYF.

The gene calls are TRBV27 and TRBJ2-7, with D perhaps TRBD2 (5 bases). This CDR3 has 15 amino acids. CDR1 is MNHEY, CDR2 SMNVEV, per germline (reference sequence). The germline V and J ends were trimmed by 3 bases and 2 bases, with 14 bases remaining between them. The CDR3 coding sequence is TGTGCCAGCAGTTTCTGGGCGGGCGGCACCTACGAGCAGTACTTC. It translates to CASSFWAGGTYEQYF.

The rearrangement links TRBV29-1 to TRBJ1-1; D might be TRBD1 (6 bases). The germline V gene has CDR1 SQVTM and CDR2 ANQGSEA. The CDR3 spans 13 residues. V was shortened by 4 bases and J by 2 bases, with 11 bases between the two germline ends. The CDR3 nucleotides read TGCAGCGTTGTTGGACAGTATAACACTGAAGCTTTCTTT. It specifies CSVVGQYNTEAFF.

This clonotype occurred a few times. The rearrangement links TRBV6-2 or TRBV6-3 to TRBJ2-1; D assignment may be TRBD1 or TRBD2 (5 bases each). Trimming removed 6 bases from V and 5 bases from J, with 11 bases in between. This CDR3 has 13 residues. Germline values: CDR1 MNHEY, CDR2 SVGEGT. Here the CDR3 reads CASSSGTHNEQFF. CDR3 in DNA: TGTGCCAGCAGCTCCGGGACGCACAATGAGCAGTTCTTC.

V usage is TRBV29-1 and J usage is TRBJ2-7, with 7 nucleotides matching TRBD2. CDR1 and CDR2 from the germline V gene are SQVTM and ANQGSEA. Trimming removed 1 base from V and 4 bases from J; junction bases left unmatched: 4. This CDR3 comprises 13 residues. CDR3 nucleotide sequence: TGCAGCGTTGAAGGGGAGGGGCTTTACGAGCAGTACTTC. Amino acid sequence: CSVEGEGLYEQYF.

The V and J genes are TRBV7-9 and TRBJ2-7; no definite D call. CDR3 size: 14 residues. Trimming cost V 5 bases and J 7 bases, with 18 bases left between them. Germline V gene lookup returns CDR1 SEHNR and CDR2 FQNEAQ (reference sequence). CDR3 DNA sequence: TGTGCCAGCAGCCCCGTTCGGAAGTTCGGTGAGCAGTACTTC. Amino acid sequence: CASSPVRKFGEQYF.

The chain couples TRBV5-6 to TRBJ2-2, with 8 nucleotides matching TRBD1. Germline V lookup: CDR1 SGHDT, CDR2 YYEEEE. The CDR3 contains 18 residues. With 4 bases clipped from V and 1 base from J, the junction kept 12 bases outside the gene matches. The CDR3 reads CASSAGGRNIWNTGELFF. As DNA, the CDR3 is TGTGCCAGCAGCGCAGGGGGCCGGAATATTTGGAACACCGGGGAGCTGTTTTTT.